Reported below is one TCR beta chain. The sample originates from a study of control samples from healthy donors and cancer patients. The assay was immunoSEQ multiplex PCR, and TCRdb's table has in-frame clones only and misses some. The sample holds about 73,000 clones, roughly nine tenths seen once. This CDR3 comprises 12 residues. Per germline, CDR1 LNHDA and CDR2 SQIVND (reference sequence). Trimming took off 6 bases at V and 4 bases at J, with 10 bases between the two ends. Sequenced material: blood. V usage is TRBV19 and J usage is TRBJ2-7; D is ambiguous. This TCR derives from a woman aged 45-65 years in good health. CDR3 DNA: TGTGCCAGTAGCCAGGACGGGTACGAGCAGTACTTC. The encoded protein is CASSQDGYEQYF.